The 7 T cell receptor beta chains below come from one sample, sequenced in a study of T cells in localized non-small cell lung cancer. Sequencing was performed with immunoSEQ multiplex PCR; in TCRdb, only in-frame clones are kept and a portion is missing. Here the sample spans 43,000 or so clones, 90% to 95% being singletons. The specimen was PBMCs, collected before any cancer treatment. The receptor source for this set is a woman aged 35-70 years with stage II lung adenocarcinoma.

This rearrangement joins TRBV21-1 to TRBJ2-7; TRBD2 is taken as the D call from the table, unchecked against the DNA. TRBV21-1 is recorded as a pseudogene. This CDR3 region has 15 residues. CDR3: CASSTRLAGGYEQYF. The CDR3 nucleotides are TGTGCCAGCAGCACCAGACTAGCGGGAGGTTACGAGCAGTACTTC.

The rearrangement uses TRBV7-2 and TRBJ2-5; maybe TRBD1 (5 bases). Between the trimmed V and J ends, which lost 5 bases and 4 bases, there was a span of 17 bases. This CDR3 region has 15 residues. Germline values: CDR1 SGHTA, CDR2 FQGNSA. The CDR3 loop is CASSLSRVGRETQYF. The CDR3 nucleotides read TGTGCCAGCAGCCTATCCAGGGTGGGTAGAGAGACCCAGTACTTC.

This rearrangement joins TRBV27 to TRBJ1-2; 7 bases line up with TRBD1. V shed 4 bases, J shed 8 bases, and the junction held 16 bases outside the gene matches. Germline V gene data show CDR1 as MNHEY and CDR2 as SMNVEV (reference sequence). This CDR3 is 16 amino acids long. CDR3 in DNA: TGTGCCAGCAGTTCAGCAGGGGGGGGGCGATTGGGAGGCTACACCTTC. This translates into CASSSAGGGRLGGYTF.

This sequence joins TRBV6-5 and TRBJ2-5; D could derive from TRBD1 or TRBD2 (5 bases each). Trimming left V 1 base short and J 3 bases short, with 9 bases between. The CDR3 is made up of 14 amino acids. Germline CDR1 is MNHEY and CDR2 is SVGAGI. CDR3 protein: CASSYFGGEETQYF. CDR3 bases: TGTGCCAGCAGTTACTTTGGGGGAGAAGAGACCCAGTACTTC.

CDR3 in DNA: TGTGCCAGCTCACCCCCCAGGGGGCCCCAAGAGACCCAGTACTTC. Protein product: CASSPPRGPQETQYF. The chain combines TRBV18 with TRBJ2-5, with TRBD1 matching 8 bases. Trimming took 3 bases from V and 1 from J; bases not matched to a gene: 4. Germline loops: CDR1 KGHSH, CDR2 LQKENI. This CDR3 is built from 15 residues. Looking up the rest from reference TRBV18 and TRBJ2-5 gives the full variable domain: NAGVMQNPRHLVRRRGQEARLRCSPMKGHSHVYWYRQLPEEGLKFMVYLQKENIIDESGMPKERFSAEFPKEGPSILRIQQVVRGDSAAYFCASSPPRGPQETQYFGPGTRLLVL.

The CDR3 bases are TGTGCCAGCAGTGAACTAGAGATTACGGAGCAGTACTTC. Translation: CASSELEITEQYF. This chain uses TRBV6-1 with TRBJ2-7; the D is unclear. Per the germline V gene, CDR1 is MNHNS and CDR2 is SASEGT. The CDR3 has 13 residues. The V and J ends lost 2 bases and 7 bases respectively, with 12 bases between them.

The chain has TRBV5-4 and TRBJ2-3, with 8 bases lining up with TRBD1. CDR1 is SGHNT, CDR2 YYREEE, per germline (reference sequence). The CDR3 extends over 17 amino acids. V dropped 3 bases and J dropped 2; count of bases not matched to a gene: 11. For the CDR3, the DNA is TGTGCCAGCAGCTCCAGAGAGACAGGGGCCATCACAGATACGCAGTATTTT. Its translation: CASSSRETGAITDTQYF.